This TCR beta chain was observed in a study of graft-versus-host responses after intestinal transplantation. Across the whole study: Recipients across the board were started on anti-thymocyte globulin induction, then kept on tacrolimus and steroids for approximately three years.

Regarding this clone: Its cognate antigen is unknown.

This CDR3 has 15 residues. CDR1 is MDHEN, CDR2 SYDVKM, per germline. V gave up 3 bases and J gave up 0 bases; unmatched junction bases: 4. Sequencing was performed with immunoSEQ multiplex PCR; in TCRdb, only in-frame clones are kept and a portion is missing. This table holds roughly 30,000 clones, about four fifths found once. Study outcomes and limitations: GvH clones appeared in recipient marrow, some first in ileum or blood. High graft-versus-host to host-versus-graft T cell clonal ratios marked allografts of patients with graft-donor macrochimerism.

The origin of this receptor is a human donor who received an intestinal transplant. J is TRBJ1-1 and V is TRBV28; 7 nucleotides match TRBD1. The sequencing here drew on unstimulated CD8+ T cells sorted from spleen or lymph node cells, taken before intestinal transplant. This CDR3 reads CASSFAGTVNTEAFF. CDR3 DNA: TGTGCCAGCAGTTTCGCCGGGACAGTGAACACTGAAGCTTTCTTT.